The text below deals with one TCR beta chain. An even split of each subset's genomic DNA across several immunoSEQ plates was performed. Clones were read by immunoSEQ multiplex PCR, and TCRdb kept only the in-frame ones, dropping some. The sample comprises 1.6 million or so clones, approximately 98.5% of which are singletons, and 0.36% rests with the top ten. CDR1 and CDR2 (germline): LNHNV, YYDKDF (reference sequence). This CDR3 has 14 amino acids. The V end was cut by 9 bases, the J end by 2 bases, with 14 bases between. The data were obtained in a study of shared clonotypes between healthy human individuals.

The TCR sequence derives from a man younger than 45 in good health. This rearrangement joins TRBV15 to TRBJ2-1, with D maybe TRBD1 (8 bases). Sample: naive CD4+ T cells sorted from blood. Subset denoted: CD45RA+ positively selected. The CDR3 DNA follows: TGTGCCACAACTACAGGGGGGGCCTACAATGAGCAGTTCTTC. It is translated as CATTTGGAYNEQFF.